This T cell receptor beta chain is drawn from a study of identical twins (dated by TCRdb to 2016 to 2018). The study in broad terms: To test whether fetal clonotypes persist, the study used deep sequencing on TCR alpha and beta repertoires from monozygotic twins, unrelated adults of various ages, and cord blood. Replicate twin experiments were performed at different times using different library preparation protocols to rule out contamination.

Broader findings and caveats from the paper: Invariant T cells such as MAIT and iNKT could partly confound zero-insertion analyses, although diverse VJ usage argued against such confounding for most clonotypes. Fewer insertions were carried by abundant cord blood beta clonotypes; a weaker similar trend was observed in young adult naive repertoires, while no such trend was observed in memory repertoires. Compared with coincidental sharing between unrelated individuals, an excess of low generation-probability sequences was observed among out-of-frame TCR alpha sequences shared between twins. In monozygotic twins, recombination models systematically underestimated out-of-frame TCR alpha sharing, but the models matched the sharing seen between unrelated individuals. Conclusions relied on cross-sectional statistical analysis, since the same donors could not be followed over many years. The excess sharing between twins in beta out-of-frame sequences was weaker because fewer shared sequences reduced the signal-to-noise ratio.

Concerning this clonotype itself: It lacks a known antigen. The input lacks base qualities; no much larger clone sits a single base away.

Every donor was a healthy Caucasian. The twin cohort consisted of three pairs of female monozygotic twins, all aged roughly 18 to 30 years. CD4+ and CD8+ T cell populations were isolated with positive isolation kits from Invitrogen. Including the terminal cysteine and phenylalanine, the CDR3 comprises 15 residues. The DNA shown is the 45-base CDR3, in frame from base 1. CDR1 LGHNA and CDR2 YSLEER are derived from the germline V gene. Relative to germline, V is missing 1 base and J is missing 4 bases, with 3 bases of the junction outside any gene match. Libraries came from 5' RACE. Instrument on record: Illumina HiSeq 2000. A universal primer binding site was introduced by template switching, and a unique molecular identifier was present in the final cDNA, enabling accurate counting of TCR cDNA molecules. First-strand cDNA for TCR alpha and beta chains was synthesized from specific primers in the conserved constant-segment region. To control for contamination, every cDNA library carried two barcodes: a SMART-Mk sample barcode plus Illumina barcodes. TruSeq adapter sequences and Illumina sample barcodes were added in two successive PCR steps. TCR alpha and beta cDNA libraries were sequenced on the Illumina HiSeq platform with custom primers. The authors' pipeline ran thus. MiGEC was used to process raw reads and extract unique molecular identifiers, and MiXCR was used to find CDR3 positions. Recombination models were inferred per individual with the repgenHMM and IGoR tools using an EM algorithm. The tcR package in R was used for shared clonotype analysis, with sharing normalized by the product of cloneset sizes. To study raw recombination free of thymic and clonal selection effects, out-of-frame nonproductive sequences were analyzed. The public reads were reprocessed in TCRdb via fastp at Q25 and MiXCR, keeping in-frame beta chains. Rows with one shared CDR3 protein collapse into an entry with the most common genes and DNA. The V and J calls here are based on TCRdb, not the publication. The sample contains 350,000 to 600,000 distinct CDR3 sequences, 14% of them found a single time. The top ten clonotypes cover more than 0.5% of the sample.

This sample was also put to use in a study of yellow fever vaccine responses in identical twins. The second study, in turn, reports: According to the authors, in identical twins the way T cells responded to vaccination appeared partly convergent and partly personalized. In identical twins, the study followed T cell clones that responded to the vaccine with precision.

The rearranged chain carries TRBV4-3 and TRBJ2-7; TRBD1 fits 11 bases in the junction. Sample: CD4+ T cells sorted from blood. This clonotype was sampled from a young woman in good health. The CDR3 in this case is CASSQGTGGVYEQYF. The DNA is TGCGCCAGCAGCCAAGGGACAGGGGGCGTATACGAGCAGTACTTC.